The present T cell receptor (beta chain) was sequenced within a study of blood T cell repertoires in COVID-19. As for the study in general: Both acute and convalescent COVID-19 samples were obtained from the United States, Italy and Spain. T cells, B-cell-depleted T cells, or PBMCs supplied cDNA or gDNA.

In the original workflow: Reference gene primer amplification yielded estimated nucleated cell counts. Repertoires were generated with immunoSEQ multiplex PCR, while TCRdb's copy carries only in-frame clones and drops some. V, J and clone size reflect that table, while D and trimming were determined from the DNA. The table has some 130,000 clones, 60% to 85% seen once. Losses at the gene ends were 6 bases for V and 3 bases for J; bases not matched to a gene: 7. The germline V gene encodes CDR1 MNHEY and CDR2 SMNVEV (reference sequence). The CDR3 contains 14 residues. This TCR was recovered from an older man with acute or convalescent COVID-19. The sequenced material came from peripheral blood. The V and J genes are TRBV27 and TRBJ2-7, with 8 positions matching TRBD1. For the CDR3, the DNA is TGTGCCAGCAGCCGATTCGGACAGGGCTACGAGCAGTACTTC. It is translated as CASSRFGQGYEQYF.